This T cell receptor beta chain was recovered during a study of blood T cell repertoires in COVID-19. Whole-study context: The study drew acute and convalescent COVID-19 samples from the United States, Italy and Spain. In each case, the material was cDNA or gDNA derived from T cells, B-cell-depleted T cells, or PBMCs.

Germline V gene sequence: CDR1 SNHLY, CDR2 FYNNEI. After removal of 6 bases from V and 6 bases from J, the junction contained 13 bases not matched to a gene. The CDR3 extends over 16 amino acids. In the original workflow: From reference gene primer amplification, estimates of nucleated cell counts were derived. The data were produced by immunoSEQ multiplex PCR, yet TCRdb's version contains in-frame clones alone and is incomplete. From that table come the V and J calls and clone size; the DNA was used to work out D and trimming. The sample lists roughly 100,000 clones, approximately 86% occurring once.

The chain links TRBV2 to TRBJ1-4; TRBD1 aligns across 7 bases. This sequence originates from a man aged 80 or over with acute or convalescent COVID-19. Sequenced sample: peripheral blood. The chain's CDR3 is CASSRTGDRGHEKLFF. CDR3 nucleotide sequence: TGTGCCAGCAGCCGAACAGGGGACCGGGGGCATGAAAAACTGTTTTTT.